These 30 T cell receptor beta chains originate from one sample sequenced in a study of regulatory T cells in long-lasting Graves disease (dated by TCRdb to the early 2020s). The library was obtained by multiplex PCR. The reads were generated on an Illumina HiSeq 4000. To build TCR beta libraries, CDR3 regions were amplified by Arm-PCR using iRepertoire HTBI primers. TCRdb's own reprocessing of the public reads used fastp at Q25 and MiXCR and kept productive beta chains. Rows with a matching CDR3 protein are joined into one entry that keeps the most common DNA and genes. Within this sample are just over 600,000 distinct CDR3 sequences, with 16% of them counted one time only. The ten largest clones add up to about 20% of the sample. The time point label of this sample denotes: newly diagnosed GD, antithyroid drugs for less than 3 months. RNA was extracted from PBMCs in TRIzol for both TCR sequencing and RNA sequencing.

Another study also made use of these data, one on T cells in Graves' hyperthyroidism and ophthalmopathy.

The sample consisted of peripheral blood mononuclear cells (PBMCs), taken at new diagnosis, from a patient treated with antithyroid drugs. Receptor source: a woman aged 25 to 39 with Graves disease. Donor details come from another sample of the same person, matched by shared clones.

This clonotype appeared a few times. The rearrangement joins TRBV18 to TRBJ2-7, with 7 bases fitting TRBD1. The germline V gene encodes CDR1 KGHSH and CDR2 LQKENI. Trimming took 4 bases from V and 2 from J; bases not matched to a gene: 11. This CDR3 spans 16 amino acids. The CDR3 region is CASSRSQGKITYEQYF. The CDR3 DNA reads TGTGCCAGCTCACGATCACAGGGGAAGATCACCTACGAGCAGTACTTC.

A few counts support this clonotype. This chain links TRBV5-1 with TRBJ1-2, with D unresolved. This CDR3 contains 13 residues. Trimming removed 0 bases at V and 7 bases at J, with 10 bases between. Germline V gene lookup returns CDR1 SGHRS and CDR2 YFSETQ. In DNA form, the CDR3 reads TGCGCCAGCAGCTTGGCCCTGGAGAGTGGCTACACCTTC. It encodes CASSLALESGYTF.

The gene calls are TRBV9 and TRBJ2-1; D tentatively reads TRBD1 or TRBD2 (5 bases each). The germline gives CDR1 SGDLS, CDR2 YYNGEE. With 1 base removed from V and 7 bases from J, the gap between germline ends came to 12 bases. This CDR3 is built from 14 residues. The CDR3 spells CASSVMGTRNEQFF. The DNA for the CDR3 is TGTGCCAGCAGCGTAATGGGGACGCGGAATGAGCAGTTCTTC.

The CDR3 nucleotides read TGCAGTGCCCCGGGACTAGCGGAAACCGGGGAGCTGTTTTTT. Its protein is CSAPGLAETGELFF. This chain joins TRBV20-1 and TRBJ2-2; 11 positions match TRBD2. The CDR3 loop spans 14 amino acids. V was clipped by 6 bases and J by 5 bases; unmatched bases: 5. CDR1 DFQATT and CDR2 SNEGSKA come from the germline V gene (reference sequence).

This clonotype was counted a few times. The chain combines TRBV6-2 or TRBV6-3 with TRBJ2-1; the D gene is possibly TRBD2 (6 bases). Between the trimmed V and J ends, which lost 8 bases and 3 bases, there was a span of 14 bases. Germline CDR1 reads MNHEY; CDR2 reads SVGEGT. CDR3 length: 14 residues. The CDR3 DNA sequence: TGTGCCAGCCTAACGGGAGAGCTCTACAATGAGCAGTTCTTC. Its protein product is CASLTGELYNEQFF.

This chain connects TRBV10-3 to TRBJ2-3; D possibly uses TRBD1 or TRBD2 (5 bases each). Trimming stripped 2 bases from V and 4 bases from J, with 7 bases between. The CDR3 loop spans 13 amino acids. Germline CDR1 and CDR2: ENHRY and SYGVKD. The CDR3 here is CAISEGGSDTQYF. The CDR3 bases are TGTGCCATCAGTGAGGGGGGATCAGATACGCAGTATTTT.

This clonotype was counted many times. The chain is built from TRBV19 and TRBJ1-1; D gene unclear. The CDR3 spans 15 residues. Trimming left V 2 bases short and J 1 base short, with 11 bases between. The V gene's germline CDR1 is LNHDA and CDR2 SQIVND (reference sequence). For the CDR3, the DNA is TGTGCCAGTAGTATACCGCGACACCCGAACACTGAAGCTTTCTTT. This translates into CASSIPRHPNTEAFF.

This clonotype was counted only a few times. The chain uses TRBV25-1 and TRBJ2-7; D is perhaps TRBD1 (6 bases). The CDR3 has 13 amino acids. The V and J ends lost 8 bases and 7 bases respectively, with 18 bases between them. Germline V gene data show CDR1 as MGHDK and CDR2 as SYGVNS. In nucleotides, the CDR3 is TGTGCCAGCTCGATCCCAGGGGTTGGGGAGCAGTACTTC. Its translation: CASSIPGVGEQYF.

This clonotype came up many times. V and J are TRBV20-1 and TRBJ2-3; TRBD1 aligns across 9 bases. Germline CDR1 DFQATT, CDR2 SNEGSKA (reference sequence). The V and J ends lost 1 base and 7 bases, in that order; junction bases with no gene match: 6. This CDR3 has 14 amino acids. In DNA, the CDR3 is TGCAGTGCTAGAGGGACAGGGGACCCGTATACGCAGTATTTT. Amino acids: CSARGTGDPYTQYF.

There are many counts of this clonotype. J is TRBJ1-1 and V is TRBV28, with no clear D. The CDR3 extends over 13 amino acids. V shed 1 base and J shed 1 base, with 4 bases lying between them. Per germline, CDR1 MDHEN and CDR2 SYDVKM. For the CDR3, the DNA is TGTGCCAGCAGTTTATTGGGGAACACTGAAGCTTTCTTT. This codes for CASSLLGNTEAFF.

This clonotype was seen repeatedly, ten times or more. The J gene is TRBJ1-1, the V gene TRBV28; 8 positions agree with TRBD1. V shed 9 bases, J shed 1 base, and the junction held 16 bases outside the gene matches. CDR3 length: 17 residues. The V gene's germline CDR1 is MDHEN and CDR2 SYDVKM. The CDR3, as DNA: TGTGCCAGACTCCTGCCCATGGGACAGGCTACGAACACTGAAGCTTTCTTT. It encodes CARLLPMGQATNTEAFF.

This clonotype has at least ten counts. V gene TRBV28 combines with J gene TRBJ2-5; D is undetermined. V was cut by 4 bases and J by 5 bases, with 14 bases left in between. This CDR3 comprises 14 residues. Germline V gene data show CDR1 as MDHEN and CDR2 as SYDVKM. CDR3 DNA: TGTGCCAGCAGTTACCCTAGGGTAGGGGAGACCCAGTACTTC. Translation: CASSYPRVGETQYF.

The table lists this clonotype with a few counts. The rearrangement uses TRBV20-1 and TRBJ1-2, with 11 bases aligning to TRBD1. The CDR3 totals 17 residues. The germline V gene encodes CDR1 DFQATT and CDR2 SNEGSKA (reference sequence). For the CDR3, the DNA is TGCGGCCAGAGAGGCGTCCGGGACAGGGGGATTAACTATGGCTACACCTTC. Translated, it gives CGQRGVRDRGINYGYTF.

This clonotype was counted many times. For the CDR3, the DNA is TGTGCCAGCACGCTTTGGGGGACTGAAGCTTTCTTT. Translating it yields CASTLWGTEAFF. The V call is TRBV2, the J call TRBJ1-1, with D tentatively TRBD1 (5 bases). The CDR3 spans 12 residues. Germline values: CDR1 SNHLY, CDR2 FYNNEI. The V and J ends lost 7 bases and 5 bases respectively, with 11 bases between them.

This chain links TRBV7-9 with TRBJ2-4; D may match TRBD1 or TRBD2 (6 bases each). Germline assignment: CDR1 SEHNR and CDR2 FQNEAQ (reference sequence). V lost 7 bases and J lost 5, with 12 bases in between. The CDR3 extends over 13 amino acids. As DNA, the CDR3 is TGTGCCAGCATGTATAGGGGGGAAAACATTCAGTACTTC. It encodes CASMYRGENIQYF.

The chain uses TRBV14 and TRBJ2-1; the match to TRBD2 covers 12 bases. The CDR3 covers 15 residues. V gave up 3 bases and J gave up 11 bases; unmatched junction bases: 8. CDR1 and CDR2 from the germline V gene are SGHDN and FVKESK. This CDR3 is CASSQRGLAGLKQFF. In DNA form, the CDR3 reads TGTGCCAGCAGCCAGAGGGGACTAGCGGGCCTGAAGCAGTTCTTC.

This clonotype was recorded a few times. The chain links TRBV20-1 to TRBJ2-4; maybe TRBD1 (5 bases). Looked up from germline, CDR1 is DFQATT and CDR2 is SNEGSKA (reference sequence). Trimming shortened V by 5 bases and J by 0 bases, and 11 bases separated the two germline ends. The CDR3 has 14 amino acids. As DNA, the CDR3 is TGCAGTGCTCCGACAGTCTTAGCCAAAAACATTCAGTACTTC. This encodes CSAPTVLAKNIQYF.

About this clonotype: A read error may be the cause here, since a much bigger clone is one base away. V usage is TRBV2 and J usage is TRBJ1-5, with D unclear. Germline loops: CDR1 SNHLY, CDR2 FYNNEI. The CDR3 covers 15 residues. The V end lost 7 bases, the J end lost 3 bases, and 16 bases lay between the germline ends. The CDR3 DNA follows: TGTGCCAGCAACTTGTCCCGGAATCCCAATCAGCCCCAGCATTTT. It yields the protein CASNLSRNPNQPQHF.

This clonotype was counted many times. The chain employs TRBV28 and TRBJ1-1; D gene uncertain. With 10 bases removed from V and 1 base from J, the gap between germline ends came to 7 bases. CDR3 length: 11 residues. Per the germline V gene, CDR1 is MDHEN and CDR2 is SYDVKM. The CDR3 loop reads CAILTNTEAFF. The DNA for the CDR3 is TGTGCCATATTAACGAACACTGAAGCTTTCTTT.

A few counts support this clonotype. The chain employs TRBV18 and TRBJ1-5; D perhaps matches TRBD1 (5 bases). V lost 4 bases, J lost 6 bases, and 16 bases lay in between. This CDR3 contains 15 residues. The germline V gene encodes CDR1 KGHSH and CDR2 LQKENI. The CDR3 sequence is CASSLTDTRGQPQHF. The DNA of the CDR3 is TGTGCCAGCTCACTCACGGACACGAGGGGTCAGCCCCAGCATTTT.

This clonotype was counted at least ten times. The CDR3 DNA reads as TGCAGTGCTAACCGGGACAGAGCTAACTATGGCTACACCTTC. Residues: CSANRDRANYGYTF. This chain links TRBV20-1 with TRBJ1-2; 7 positions match TRBD1. Per the germline V gene, CDR1 is DFQATT and CDR2 is SNEGSKA (reference sequence). With V trimmed by 4 bases and J by 0 bases, 5 bases remained unmatched. CDR3 size: 14 residues.

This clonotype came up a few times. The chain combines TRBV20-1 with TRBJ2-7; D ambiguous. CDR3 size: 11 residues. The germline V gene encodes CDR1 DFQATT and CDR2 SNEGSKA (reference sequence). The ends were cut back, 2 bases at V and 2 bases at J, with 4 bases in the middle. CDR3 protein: CSARKTYEQYF. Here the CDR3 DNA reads TGCAGTGCTAGAAAAACCTACGAGCAGTACTTC.

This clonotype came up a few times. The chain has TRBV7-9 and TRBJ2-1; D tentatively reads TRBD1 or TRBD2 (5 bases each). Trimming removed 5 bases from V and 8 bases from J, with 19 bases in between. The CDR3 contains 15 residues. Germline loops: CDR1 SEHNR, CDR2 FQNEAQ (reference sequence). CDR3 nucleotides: TGTGCCAGCAGCCGGGCCCTAGCAGGGCGCGATGAGCAGTTCTTC. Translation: CASSRALAGRDEQFF.

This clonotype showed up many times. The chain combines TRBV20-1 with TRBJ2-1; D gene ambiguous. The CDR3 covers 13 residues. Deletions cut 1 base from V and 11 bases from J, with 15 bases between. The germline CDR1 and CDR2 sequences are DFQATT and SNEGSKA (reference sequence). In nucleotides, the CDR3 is TGCAGTGCTAGAGTGAGCCTGTTCCGTAAGCAGTTCTTC. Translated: CSARVSLFRKQFF.

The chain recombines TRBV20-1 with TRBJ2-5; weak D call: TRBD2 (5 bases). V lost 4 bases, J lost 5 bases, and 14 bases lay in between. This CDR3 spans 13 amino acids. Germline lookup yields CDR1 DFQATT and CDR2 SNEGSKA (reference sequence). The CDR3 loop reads CSAMSVPGETQYF. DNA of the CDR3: TGCAGTGCTATGTCAGTCCCGGGGGAGACCCAGTACTTC.

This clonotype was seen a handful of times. This CDR3 is CASNTGDPYNEQFF. As DNA, the CDR3 is TGTGCCAGCAACACAGGGGACCCCTACAATGAGCAGTTCTTC. The chain carries TRBV2 and TRBJ2-1, with TRBD1 identical over 7 bases. CDR1 SNHLY and CDR2 FYNNEI come from the germline V gene. CDR3 length: 14 residues. The V segment lost 7 bases and the J segment 2 bases; nucleotides outside the gene matches: 5.

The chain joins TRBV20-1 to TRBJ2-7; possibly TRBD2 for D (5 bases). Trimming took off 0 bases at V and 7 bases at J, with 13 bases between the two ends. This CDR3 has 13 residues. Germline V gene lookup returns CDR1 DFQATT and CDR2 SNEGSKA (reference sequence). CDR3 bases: TGCAGTGCTAGAGATACTGTAGCGTGGGAGCAGTACTTC. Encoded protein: CSARDTVAWEQYF.

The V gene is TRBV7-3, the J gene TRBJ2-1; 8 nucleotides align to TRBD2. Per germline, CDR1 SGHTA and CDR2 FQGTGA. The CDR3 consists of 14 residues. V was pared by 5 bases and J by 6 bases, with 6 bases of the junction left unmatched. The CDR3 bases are TGTGCCAGCAGCGCGGGAGGAATACCCAATGAGCAGTTCTTC. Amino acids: CASSAGGIPNEQFF.

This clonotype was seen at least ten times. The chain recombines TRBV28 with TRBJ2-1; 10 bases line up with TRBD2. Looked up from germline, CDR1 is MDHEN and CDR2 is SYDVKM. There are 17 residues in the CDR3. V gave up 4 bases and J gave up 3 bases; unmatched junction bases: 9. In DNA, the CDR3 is TGTGCCAGCAGTTCCTTCCTTAGCGGGAGGATCTACAATGAGCAGTTCTTC. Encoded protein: CASSSFLSGRIYNEQFF.

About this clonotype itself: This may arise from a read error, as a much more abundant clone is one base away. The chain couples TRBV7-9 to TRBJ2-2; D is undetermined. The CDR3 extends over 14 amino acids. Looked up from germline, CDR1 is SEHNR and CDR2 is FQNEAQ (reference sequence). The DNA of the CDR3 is TGTGCCCGCAGCTTAGCTGGTTGGGCCGGGGAGCTGTTTTTT. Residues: CARSLAGWAGELFF.